This T cell receptor beta chain was profiled in a study of Graves' ophthalmopathy and Graves' hyperthyroidism. In the study overall: Peripheral blood collection took place at initial diagnosis, before any treatment. Study-level findings and limits: Blood also harbored most expanded thyroid clonotypes above 0.001 frequency. Using a 13-signature model, the authors split ophthalmopathy from stable hyperthyroidism, with 85% to 90% sensitivity and around 84% specificity.

Amplified TCR beta CDR3 regions were obtained using RNA transcripts as template. HTBI-primed first-round RT-PCR preceded second-round multiplex PCR. Via MiXCR, TCRdb re-called the multiplex PCR reads, giving one row per CDR3 protein. The repertoire includes about 24,000 distinct CDR3 sequences, 48% of them detected once, and around 6.2% sits in the top ten. Germline V lookup: CDR1 LGHNA, CDR2 YNFKEQ. The CDR3 is 16 residues long. The V end was cut by 3 bases, the J end by 3 bases, with 17 bases between. This clonotype was counted a single time. What it binds is not known. In this CDR3 the conserved last residue, phenylalanine or tryptophan, is missing, so a read error is likely.

The rearrangement links TRBV4-2 to TRBJ1-1, with a weak D call TRBD1 (5 bases). Specimen: peripheral blood. The TCR was taken from an adult woman with stable Graves' hyperthyroidism. CDR3 region: CASSQGSSGPDTEAFS. The DNA of the CDR3 is TGTGCCAGCAGCCAGGGGTCATCGGGGCCAGACACTGAAGCTTTCTCG.